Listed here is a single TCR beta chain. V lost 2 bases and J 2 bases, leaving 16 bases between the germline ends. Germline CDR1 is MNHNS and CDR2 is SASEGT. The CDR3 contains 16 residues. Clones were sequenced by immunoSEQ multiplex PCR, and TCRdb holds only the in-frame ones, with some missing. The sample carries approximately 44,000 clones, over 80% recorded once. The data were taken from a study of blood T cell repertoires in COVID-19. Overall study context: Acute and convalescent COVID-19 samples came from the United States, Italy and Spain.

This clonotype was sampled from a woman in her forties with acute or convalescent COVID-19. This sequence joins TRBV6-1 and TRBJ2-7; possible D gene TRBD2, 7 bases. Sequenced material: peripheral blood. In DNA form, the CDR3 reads TGTGCCAGCAGTGAAATGGTGGGGGGGGCGCCCTACGAGCAGTACTTC. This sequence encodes CASSEMVGGAPYEQYF.